These 12 T cell receptor beta chains came from one sample sequenced in a study of blood T cell repertoires in COVID-19. Sequencing was performed with immunoSEQ multiplex PCR; in TCRdb, only in-frame clones are kept and a portion is missing. Among more than 100,000 clones listed, over 70% were seen once. The sequencing input was peripheral blood. The receptor source for this set is a human donor in a cohort sampled during active or convalescent COVID-19.

The chain carries TRBV7-3 and TRBJ2-3, with 9 bases matching TRBD2. The CDR3 is 15 amino acids. The V gene end was trimmed by 5 bases and the J gene end by 5 bases; junction bases not matched to a gene: 8. In germline, CDR1 is SGHTA, CDR2 FQGTGA. CDR3 sequence reads: CASSPGNSGGDTQYF. CDR3 nucleotide sequence: TGTGCCAGCAGCCCCGGGAATAGCGGGGGAGATACGCAGTATTTT.

The CDR3 here is CASTRTGAPYNSPLHF. The CDR3 DNA is TGTGCCAGCACCAGGACAGGGGCGCCCTATAATTCACCCCTCCACTTT. V gene TRBV27 combines with J gene TRBJ1-6; 9 bases are shared with TRBD1. Germline trimming cut 7 bases from V and 2 bases from J; bases unmatched to any gene: 6. CDR1 and CDR2 (germline): MNHEY, SMNVEV (reference sequence). The CDR3 consists of 16 residues.

The V gene is TRBV7-2, the J gene TRBJ1-1; perhaps TRBD1 as D (6 bases). The CDR3 is 16 residues long. Trimming stripped 2 bases from V and 8 bases from J, with 21 bases between. Germline CDR1 SGHTA, CDR2 FQGNSA. The CDR3 bases are TGTGCCAGCAGCTTATCGTCTAGGGGCAGGGGTCCCGAAGCTTTCTTT. Its translation: CASSLSSRGRGPEAFF.

This clone was observed a single time. The rearrangement uses TRBV10-3 and TRBJ2-2, with TRBD1 matching 7 bases. The germline gives CDR1 ENHRY, CDR2 SYGVKD. This CDR3 has 13 residues. J lost 4 bases, V lost 7 bases, and 3 bases had no gene match. The CDR3 is CAIKQGFTGELFF. Here the CDR3 DNA reads TGTGCCATCAAACAGGGGTTCACCGGGGAGCTGTTTTTT.

This clone was found a few times. The gene calls are TRBV12-3 or TRBV12-4 and TRBJ1-2; unclear D gene. This CDR3 comprises 13 residues. The V gene lost 1 base and the J gene lost 6 bases, with 9 bases spanning the gap. The CDR3 nucleotides are TGTGCCAGCAGTTTAGGGGCATCAAATGGCTACACCTTC. This translates into CASSLGASNGYTF.

This clone was detected once. The chain employs TRBV10-2 and TRBJ1-5; TRBD1 matches 8 bases. This CDR3 is built from 14 residues. From germline, CDR1 is WSHSY and CDR2 SAAADI. After removal of 3 bases from V and 5 bases from J, the junction contained 3 bases not matched to a gene. CDR3 amino acids: CASSEDRGDQPQHF. DNA of the CDR3: TGCGCCAGCAGTGAAGACAGGGGAGATCAGCCCCAGCATTTT.

The V call is TRBV28, the J call TRBJ2-1; 10 bases are shared with TRBD1. This CDR3 spans 19 amino acids. Per germline, CDR1 MDHEN and CDR2 SYDVKM. The V and J ends lost 6 bases and 3 bases, in that order; junction bases with no gene match: 17. The CDR3 spells CASRQSPPGQGTGYNEQFF. The CDR3 DNA reads TGTGCCAGCAGACAAAGTCCTCCGGGACAGGGGACGGGCTACAATGAGCAGTTCTTC.

This clone was counted a single time. The chain links TRBV6-6 to TRBJ1-1, with TRBD1 as a possible D gene (6 bases). This CDR3 comprises 12 residues. The ends were cut back, 7 bases at V and 4 bases at J, with 10 bases in the middle. Germline loops: CDR1 MNHNY, CDR2 SVGAGI (reference sequence). CDR3 sequence reads: CASNKDSTEAFF. The DNA of the CDR3 is TGTGCCAGCAATAAGGACAGCACTGAAGCTTTCTTT.

This clone showed up just a few times. The rearrangement uses TRBV5-6 and TRBJ1-1; a weak D match, TRBD1 (5 bases). CDR1 and CDR2 (germline): SGHDT, YYEEEE. CDR3 length equals 17 residues. The V end lost 1 base, the J end lost 1 base, and 17 bases lay between the germline ends. The CDR3, as DNA: TGTGCCAGCAGCTTGCTGGTCGGCGGAAGGGGGAACACTGAAGCTTTCTTT. Protein: CASSLLVGGRGNTEAFF.

This clone was seen a few times. The chain joins TRBV27 to TRBJ2-7, with 7 bases fitting TRBD1. The V gene end was trimmed by 7 bases and the J gene end by 6 bases; junction bases not matched to a gene: 9. Germline CDR1 and CDR2: MNHEY and SMNVEV (reference sequence). This CDR3 is 13 amino acids long. CDR3 bases: TGTGCCAGCAAAGGAAGGGGGCATGTCGAGCAGTACTTC. Translating gives CASKGRGHVEQYF.

This clone appeared a single time. The CDR3 coding sequence is TGCGCCAGCACGGCTTCCCCGGGACAGGGGTATGGCTACACCTTC. Translated, it gives CASTASPGQGYGYTF. The chain employs TRBV5-1 and TRBJ1-2; 10 bases are shared with TRBD1. The CDR3 loop spans 15 amino acids. After removal of 6 bases from V and 5 bases from J, the junction contained 10 bases not matched to a gene. CDR1 is SGHRS, CDR2 YFSETQ, per germline.

V gene TRBV9 combines with J gene TRBJ2-2; 9 bases are shared with TRBD1. J gave up 7 bases and V 4 bases, and 5 bases lay outside the gene matches. Germline V gene sequence: CDR1 SGDLS, CDR2 YYNGEE. The CDR3 loop spans 14 amino acids. The CDR3 region is CASSRGQGSGELFF. CDR3 coding DNA: TGTGCCAGCAGCCGCGGACAGGGGAGCGGGGAGCTGTTTTTT. The complete variable domain, with remaining parts taken from reference TRBV9 and TRBJ2-2, reads DSGVTQTPKHLITATGQRVTLRCSPRSGDLSVYWYQQSLDQGLQFLIQYYNGEERAKGNILERFSAQQFPDLHSELNLSSLELGDSALYFCASSRGQGSGELFFGEGSRLTVL.